Listed below are T cell receptor beta chains from one sample, sequenced in a study of blood T cell repertoires in COVID-19. Here immunoSEQ multiplex PCR was the method, and the copy in TCRdb shows in-frame clones only, minus some. The data hold around 140,000 clones, with under 90% observed a single time. The specimen sequenced was peripheral blood. The receptors were sampled from a man in his 70s who had recovered from COVID-19. CDR3s include the opening cysteine and the closing phenylalanine or tryptophan. D genes are given only for firm matches. Clone size is given for some rows only: seen once, a few or many times, or a class if the clone is expanded.

DNA: TGTGCCAGCAGCTTAGCTGGACAGGGCGTAAACACCATATATTTT
CDR3: CASSLAGQGVNTIYF
size: once
J: TRBJ1-3
D: TRBD1
V: TRBV11-2

DNA: TGTGCCAGCAGCTTAGGGCTAGCGGGAGTTGTCGGGGAGCTGTTTTTT
CDR3: CASSLGLAGVVGELFF
size: .
J: TRBJ2-2
D: TRBD2
V: TRBV7-2

DNA: TGTGCCTGGAGTTCGGGGGAGGTATACGAGCAGTACTTC
CDR3: CAWSSGEVYEQYF
size: .
J: TRBJ2-7
D: .
V: TRBV30

DNA: TGTGCCACCAGTGATTCCCTAGCGGTAACCGATACGCAGTATTTT
CDR3: CATSDSLAVTDTQYF
size: .
J: TRBJ2-3
D: TRBD2
V: TRBV24-1

DNA: TGTGCCAGCAGTTCTCTAGCGGGAGGGTCCTACGAGCAGTACTTC
CDR3: CASSSLAGGSYEQYF
size: .
J: TRBJ2-7
D: TRBD2
V: TRBV6-5

DNA: TGTGCTAGTGGTTCCCTCCCGAGCGGTAATGAAAAACTGTTTTTT
CDR3: CASGSLPSGNEKLFF
size: .
J: TRBJ1-4
D: .
V: TRBV12-5

DNA: TGTGCCAGCAGCAACTCAATAGCGAGGGAGCAGTACTTC
CDR3: CASSNSIAREQYF
size: .
J: TRBJ2-7
D: .
V: TRBV5-6

DNA: TGTGCCAGCAGCTCGCGGCGCCAAAGCAATCAGCCCCAGCATTTT
CDR3: CASSSRRQSNQPQHF
size: once
J: TRBJ1-5
D: .
V: TRBV5-6

DNA: TGTGCCAGCAGCTTAGACGGACTAGCAACAGATACGCAGTATTTT
CDR3: CASSLDGLATDTQYF
size: once
J: TRBJ2-3
D: TRBD2
V: TRBV11-2

DNA: TGTGCCAGCAGCTTGGAATGGGGGACTAGCGGGGATGTCACAGATACGCAGTATTTT
CDR3: CASSLEWGTSGDVTDTQYF
size: .
J: TRBJ2-3
D: TRBD2
V: TRBV5-6

DNA: TGTGCCAGTGGCGAGACAGATAATGAAAAACTGTTTTTT
CDR3: CASGETDNEKLFF
size: .
J: TRBJ1-4
D: .
V: TRBV19

DNA: TGTGCCAGCAGGGTGGGAGGAGGAAATGAAGCTTTCTTT
CDR3: CASRVGGGNEAFF
size: few
J: TRBJ1-1
D: .
V: TRBV6-5

DNA: TGCGCCAGCAGCTTGACAGGGGAAAACTATGGCTACACCTTC
CDR3: CASSLTGENYGYTF
size: .
J: TRBJ1-2
D: TRBD1
V: TRBV5-1

DNA: TGTGCCAGCAGCTACTCTTCCGGGACAGGGCCCGAGCAGTACTTC
CDR3: CASSYSSGTGPEQYF
size: .
J: TRBJ2-7
D: TRBD1
V: TRBV28

DNA: TGCGCCAGCAGTGCTTCTAGCACAGATACGCAGTATTTT
CDR3: CASSASSTDTQYF
size: once
J: TRBJ2-3
D: .
V: TRBV10-1

DNA: TGCGCCAGCAGCTTGGAGTGGCGGATCTCCTACAATGAGCAGTTCTTC
CDR3: CASSLEWRISYNEQFF
size: .
J: TRBJ2-1
D: .
V: TRBV5-1

DNA: TGCGCCAGCAGCGAGAGCACTACGGCAACCACCGGGGAGCTGTTTTTT
CDR3: CASSESTTATTGELFF
size: .
J: TRBJ2-2
D: .
V: TRBV5-1

DNA: TGCGCCAGCAGCTTGGTTGGAGGGTTGGACACCGGGGAGCTGTTTTTT
CDR3: CASSLVGGLDTGELFF
size: few
J: TRBJ2-2
D: .
V: TRBV5-1

DNA: TGTGCCCGAGCGGCGGGGTCGAACACCGGGGAGCTGTTTTTT
CDR3: CARAAGSNTGELFF
size: .
J: TRBJ2-2
D: .
V: TRBV7-2

DNA: TGTGCCAGCAGCGTAAGGGGAACAGGGGAAGAGACCCAGTACTTC
CDR3: CASSVRGTGEETQYF
size: once
J: TRBJ2-5
D: TRBD1
V: TRBV9

DNA: TGTGCTTCGACAGACGTAAATTCCTACAATGAGCAGTTCTTC
CDR3: CASTDVNSYNEQFF
size: .
J: TRBJ2-1
D: .
V: TRBV19

DNA: TGCGCCAGCAGTCGCGGCAAGACCTACGAGCAGTACTTC
CDR3: CASSRGKTYEQYF
size: .
J: TRBJ2-7
D: .
V: TRBV23-1

DNA: TGTGCCAGCAGCCAAAAGGTCTTACGTGGGAGGGCCGCGTGTGAGCAGTTCTTC
CDR3: CASSQKVLRGRAACEQFF
size: .
J: TRBJ2-1
D: TRBD2
V: TRBV3-1/TRBV3-2

DNA: TGTGCCAGCAGCCCACGAAGACAGGGGCAAGCTTTCTTT
CDR3: CASSPRRQGQAFF
size: .
J: TRBJ1-1
D: TRBD1
V: TRBV9

DNA: TGTGCCAGCTCACTGGGGGGGCCAGCTAACTATGGCTACACCTTC
CDR3: CASSLGGPANYGYTF
size: .
J: TRBJ1-2
D: .
V: TRBV18

DNA: TGTGCCAGCAGCCAGGCGTACCAAGAGACCCAGTACTTC
CDR3: CASSQAYQETQYF
size: .
J: TRBJ2-5
D: .
V: TRBV7-9

DNA: TGTGCCAGCAGCCCAGGACTAGCGGGGGAGACCCAGTACTTC
CDR3: CASSPGLAGETQYF
size: .
J: TRBJ2-5
D: TRBD2
V: TRBV7-2

DNA: TGTGCCTGGAGTTTCCAGTACGAGCAGTACTTC
CDR3: CAWSFQYEQYF
size: .
J: TRBJ2-7
D: .
V: TRBV30

DNA: TGCGCCAGCAGCGGGGAGACTAGCGGCACAGATACGCAGTATTTT
CDR3: CASSGETSGTDTQYF
size: .
J: TRBJ2-3
D: TRBD2
V: TRBV10-1

DNA: TGTGCCAGCAGAACTGGGACTGCGAACACCGGGGAGCTGTTTTTT
CDR3: CASRTGTANTGELFF
size: .
J: TRBJ2-2
D: .
V: TRBV6-5

DNA: TGTGCCATCAGGAATGGGGCGGTGAACACTGAAGCTTTCTTT
CDR3: CAIRNGAVNTEAFF
size: .
J: TRBJ1-1
D: .
V: TRBV10-3

DNA: TGCGCCAGCAGCTTGGCCTCAGGGACTCGCCTATACGAGCAGTACTTC
CDR3: CASSLASGTRLYEQYF
size: .
J: TRBJ2-7
D: .
V: TRBV5-1

DNA: TGTGCCAGCAGCACGGGACTGCACAATGAGCAGTTCTTC
CDR3: CASSTGLHNEQFF
size: .
J: TRBJ2-1
D: .
V: TRBV5-6

DNA: TGTGCCAGCAGTGAACAGGGGTATGGCTACACCTTC
CDR3: CASSEQGYGYTF
size: .
J: TRBJ1-2
D: .
V: TRBV6-1

DNA: TGCGCCAGCAGCCACGTGGCCCTAAATGGACTAGCGGAGAGACCCAAACTTTACGAGCAGTACTTC
CDR3: CASSHVALNGLAERPKLYEQYF
size: .
J: TRBJ2-7
D: TRBD2
V: TRBV4-1

DNA: TGTGCCAGCAGCCAGAGACAGGGGGCTGCCGAAGCTTTCTTT
CDR3: CASSQRQGAAEAFF
size: .
J: TRBJ1-1
D: TRBD1
V: TRBV3-1/TRBV3-2

DNA: TGTGCCTGGAGTGAGAGGAGCCGCCGTTACGAGCAGTACTTC
CDR3: CAWSERSRRYEQYF
size: .
J: TRBJ2-7
D: .
V: TRBV30

DNA: TGTGCCAGCAGCCACCCTCAGACAGGGTCCAAAAACATTCAGTACTTC
CDR3: CASSHPQTGSKNIQYF
size: few
J: TRBJ2-4
D: TRBD1
V: TRBV3-1/TRBV3-2

DNA: TGCAGCGTTGGTGGCGGGTCCTCCTACGAGCAGTACTTC
CDR3: CSVGGGSSYEQYF
size: .
J: TRBJ2-7
D: .
V: TRBV29-1

DNA: TGTGCCAGCAGTTTTACCTACGGGGAGCTGTTTTTT
CDR3: CASSFTYGELFF
size: .
J: TRBJ2-2
D: .
V: TRBV27

DNA: TGTGCCAGCAATCCATCCGGGACTACCTACGAGCAGTACTTC
CDR3: CASNPSGTTYEQYF
size: .
J: TRBJ2-7
D: TRBD2
V: TRBV6-5

DNA: TGTGCCAGCACCGCTCTAGGGGGATACGAGCAGTACTTC
CDR3: CASTALGGYEQYF
size: .
J: TRBJ2-7
D: .
V: TRBV27

DNA: TGCAGTGCTAGTTGGGGGGGGGAGACCCAGTACTTC
CDR3: CSASWGGETQYF
size: .
J: TRBJ2-5
D: TRBD2
V: TRBV20-1

DNA: TGTGCCAGTAGTAGCGGACAGGGGGCGGTATCTGGCAATCAGCCCCAGCATTTT
CDR3: CASSSGQGAVSGNQPQHF
size: .
J: TRBJ1-5
D: TRBD1
V: TRBV19

DNA: TGTGCCAGCTCCCAGGACACTGACTATGGCTACACCTTC
CDR3: CASSQDTDYGYTF
size: .
J: TRBJ1-2
D: .
V: TRBV18

DNA: TGCGCCAGCGGAGCGGGGACTAGGGGAACCGGGGAGCTGTTTTTT
CDR3: CASGAGTRGTGELFF
size: .
J: TRBJ2-2
D: TRBD2
V: TRBV5-1

DNA: TGTGCCAGCAGCCAAGATTGGCAGGCAGGCAATCAGCCCCAGCATTTT
CDR3: CASSQDWQAGNQPQHF
size: .
J: TRBJ1-5
D: .
V: TRBV3-1/TRBV3-2

DNA: TGCGCCAGCAGCTTTACAGGCCTCTACGAGCAGTACTTC
CDR3: CASSFTGLYEQYF
size: .
J: TRBJ2-7
D: .
V: TRBV5-1

DNA: TGTGCCAGCAGTGATAACCAGGCCCTGAACACTGAAGCTTTCTTT
CDR3: CASSDNQALNTEAFF
size: .
J: TRBJ1-1
D: .
V: TRBV6-1

DNA: TGCGCCAGCAGCGCTGGTTCGACAGTTCCCTACGAGCAGTACTTC
CDR3: CASSAGSTVPYEQYF
size: .
J: TRBJ2-7
D: .
V: TRBV5-1